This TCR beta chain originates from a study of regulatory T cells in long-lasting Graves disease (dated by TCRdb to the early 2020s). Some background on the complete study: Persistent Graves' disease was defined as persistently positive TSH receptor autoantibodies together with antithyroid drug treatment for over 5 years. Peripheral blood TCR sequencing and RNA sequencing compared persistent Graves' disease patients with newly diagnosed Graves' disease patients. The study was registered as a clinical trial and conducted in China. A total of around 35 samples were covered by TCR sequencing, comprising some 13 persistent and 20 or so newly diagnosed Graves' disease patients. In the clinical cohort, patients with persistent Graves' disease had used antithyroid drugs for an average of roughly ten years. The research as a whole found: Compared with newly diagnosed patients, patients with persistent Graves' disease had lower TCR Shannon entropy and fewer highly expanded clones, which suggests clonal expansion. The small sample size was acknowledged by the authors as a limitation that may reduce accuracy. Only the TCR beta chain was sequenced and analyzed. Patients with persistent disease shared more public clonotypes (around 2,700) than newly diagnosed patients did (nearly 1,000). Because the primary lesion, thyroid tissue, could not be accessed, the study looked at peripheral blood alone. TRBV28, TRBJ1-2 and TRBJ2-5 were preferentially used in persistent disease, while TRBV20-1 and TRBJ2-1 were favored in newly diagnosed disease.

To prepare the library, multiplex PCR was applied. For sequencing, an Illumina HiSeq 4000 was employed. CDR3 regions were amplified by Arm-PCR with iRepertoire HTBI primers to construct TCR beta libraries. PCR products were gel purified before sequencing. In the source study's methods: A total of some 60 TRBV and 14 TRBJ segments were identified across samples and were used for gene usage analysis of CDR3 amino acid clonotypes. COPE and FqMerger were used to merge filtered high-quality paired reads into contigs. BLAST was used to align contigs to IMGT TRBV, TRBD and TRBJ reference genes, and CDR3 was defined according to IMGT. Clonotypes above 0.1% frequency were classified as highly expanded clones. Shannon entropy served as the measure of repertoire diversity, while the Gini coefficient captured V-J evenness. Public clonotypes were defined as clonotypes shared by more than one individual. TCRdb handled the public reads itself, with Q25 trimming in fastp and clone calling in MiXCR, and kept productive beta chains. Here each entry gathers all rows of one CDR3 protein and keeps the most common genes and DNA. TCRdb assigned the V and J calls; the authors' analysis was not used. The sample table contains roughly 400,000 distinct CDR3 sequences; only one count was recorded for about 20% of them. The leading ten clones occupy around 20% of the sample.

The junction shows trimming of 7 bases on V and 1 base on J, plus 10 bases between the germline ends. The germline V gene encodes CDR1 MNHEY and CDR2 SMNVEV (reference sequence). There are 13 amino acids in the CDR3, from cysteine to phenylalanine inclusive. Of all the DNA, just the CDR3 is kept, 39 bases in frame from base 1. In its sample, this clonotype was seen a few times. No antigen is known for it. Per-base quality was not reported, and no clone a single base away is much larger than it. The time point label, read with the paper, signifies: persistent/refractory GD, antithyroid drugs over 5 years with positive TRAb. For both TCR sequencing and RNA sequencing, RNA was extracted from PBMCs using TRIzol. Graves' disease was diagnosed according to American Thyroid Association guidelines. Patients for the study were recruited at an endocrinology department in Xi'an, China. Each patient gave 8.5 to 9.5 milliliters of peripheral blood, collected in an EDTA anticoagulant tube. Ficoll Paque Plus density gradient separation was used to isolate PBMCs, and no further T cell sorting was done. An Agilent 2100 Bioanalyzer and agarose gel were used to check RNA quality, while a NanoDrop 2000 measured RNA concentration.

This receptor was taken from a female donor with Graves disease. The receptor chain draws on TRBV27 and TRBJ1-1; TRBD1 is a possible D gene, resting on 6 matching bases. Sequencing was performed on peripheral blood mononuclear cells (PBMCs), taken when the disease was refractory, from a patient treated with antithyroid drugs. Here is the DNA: TGTGCCAGCATTCCACAGGGGAACACTGAAGCTTTCTTT. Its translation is CASIPQGNTEAFF.